The rows below give T cell receptor beta chains drawn from one sample of a study of T cell changes during pregnancy in multiple sclerosis. The protocol was immunoSEQ multiplex PCR, while the TCRdb copy is restricted to in-frame clones and leaves out a portion. Among approximately 87,000 clones listed, 85% to 95% were seen once. Source: CD4+ T cells from peripheral blood mononuclear cells, taken in the second trimester of pregnancy. These receptors were obtained from a female donor with multiple sclerosis, enrolled in a pregnancy study. The CDR3 runs from the conserved cysteine through the conserved F or W. The order of the fields is V gene, D gene, clone size, J gene, CDR3 protein, CDR3 DNA. D genes are given only for firm matches. Not all rows give a size; the values are once, few, many and, for expanded clones, a class.

v_gene: TRBV19; d_gene: TRBD1; abundance: once; j_gene: TRBJ1-4; CDR3aa: CASSIGQATNEKLFF; CDR3nt: TGTGCCAGTAGTATCGGACAGGCAACTAATGAAAAACTGTTTTTT
v_gene: TRBV18; d_gene: NA; abundance: NA; j_gene: TRBJ2-7; CDR3aa: CASSSTSASEQYF; CDR3nt: TGTGCCAGCTCATCGACATCCGCCAGCGAGCAGTACTTC
v_gene: TRBV7-8; d_gene: NA; abundance: NA; j_gene: TRBJ2-1; CDR3aa: CASSLEVGSGEQFF; CDR3nt: TGTGCCAGCAGCTTAGAGGTGGGCAGCGGTGAGCAGTTCTTC
v_gene: TRBV29-1; d_gene: TRBD1; abundance: few; j_gene: TRBJ2-1; CDR3aa: CSAREGQGVQRDLFF; CDR3nt: TGCAGCGCTCGCGAGGGACAGGGGGTTCAGCGGGATTTGTTCTTC
v_gene: TRBV27; d_gene: TRBD2; abundance: NA; j_gene: TRBJ2-7; CDR3aa: CASSLLGGSGPREQYF; CDR3nt: TGTGCCAGCAGTTTATTGGGGGGGTCGGGTCCTCGCGAGCAGTACTTC
v_gene: TRBV9; d_gene: NA; abundance: NA; j_gene: TRBJ2-1; CDR3aa: CASSVDTYNEQFF; CDR3nt: TGTGCCAGCAGCGTAGATACTTACAATGAGCAGTTCTTC
v_gene: TRBV14; d_gene: TRBD1; abundance: few; j_gene: TRBJ1-4; CDR3aa: CASSHLTGTGDEKLFF; CDR3nt: TGTGCCAGCAGCCACCTAACCGGGACAGGGGATGAAAAACTGTTTTTT
v_gene: TRBV19; d_gene: NA; abundance: NA; j_gene: TRBJ2-5; CDR3aa: CASRTTGEGQETQYF; CDR3nt: TGTGCCAGTAGAACAACGGGGGAAGGACAAGAGACCCAGTACTTC
v_gene: TRBV6-1; d_gene: NA; abundance: NA; j_gene: TRBJ2-5; CDR3aa: CASQERSGGTGTQYF; CDR3nt: TGTGCCAGCCAAGAACGGAGCGGAGGGACCGGGACCCAGTACTTC
v_gene: TRBV11-1; d_gene: TRBD1; abundance: NA; j_gene: TRBJ1-4; CDR3aa: CASSFRTSGTGSELFF; CDR3nt: TGTGCCAGCAGCTTTAGGACCTCCGGGACAGGGTCGGAACTGTTTTTT
v_gene: TRBV5-5; d_gene: TRBD2; abundance: NA; j_gene: TRBJ2-7; CDR3aa: CASSLVAGGSYEQYF; CDR3nt: TGTGCCAGCAGCTTGGTAGCGGGAGGATCCTACGAGCAGTACTTC
v_gene: TRBV14; d_gene: TRBD2; abundance: NA; j_gene: TRBJ2-7; CDR3aa: CASSRLAGESYEQYF; CDR3nt: TGTGCCAGCAGCCGACTAGCGGGAGAGTCCTACGAGCAGTACTTC
v_gene: TRBV9; d_gene: TRBD1; abundance: NA; j_gene: TRBJ1-2; CDR3aa: CASSVLQGAGGYTF; CDR3nt: TGTGCCAGCAGCGTCTTACAGGGGGCAGGTGGCTACACCTTC
v_gene: TRBV30; d_gene: TRBD1; abundance: NA; j_gene: TRBJ2-2; CDR3aa: CAWGQGANTGELFF; CDR3nt: TGTGCCTGGGGACAGGGGGCTAACACCGGGGAGCTGTTTTTT
v_gene: TRBV10-3; d_gene: TRBD1; abundance: NA; j_gene: TRBJ1-1; CDR3aa: CAISPGQVRELTEAFF; CDR3nt: TGTGCCATCAGCCCGGGACAGGTGCGGGAATTAACTGAAGCTTTCTTT
v_gene: TRBV19; d_gene: TRBD1; abundance: NA; j_gene: TRBJ1-2; CDR3aa: CASSRQTGASYGYTF; CDR3nt: TGTGCCAGTAGTAGACAGACAGGGGCGAGCTATGGCTACACCTTC
v_gene: TRBV5-1; d_gene: NA; abundance: NA; j_gene: TRBJ1-2; CDR3aa: CASSLTTGSYGYTF; CDR3nt: TGCGCCAGCAGCTTGACCACAGGGAGCTATGGCTACACCTTC
v_gene: TRBV2; d_gene: NA; abundance: NA; j_gene: TRBJ1-2; CDR3aa: CASRTTGNYGYTF; CDR3nt: TGTGCCAGCAGAACCACAGGGAACTATGGCTACACCTTC
v_gene: TRBV2; d_gene: TRBD2; abundance: NA; j_gene: TRBJ2-7; CDR3aa: CASSEMVAGGYEQYF; CDR3nt: TGTGCCAGCAGTGAAATGGTAGCGGGAGGTTACGAGCAGTACTTC
v_gene: TRBV2; d_gene: TRBD1; abundance: NA; j_gene: TRBJ1-2; CDR3aa: CASSGGDRGRYGYTF; CDR3nt: TGTGCCAGCAGTGGGGGGGACAGGGGGCGTTATGGCTACACCTTC
v_gene: TRBV29-1; d_gene: NA; abundance: NA; j_gene: TRBJ2-7; CDR3aa: CSVAQMGHYEQYF; CDR3nt: TGCAGCGTTGCCCAAATGGGGCACTACGAGCAGTACTTC
v_gene: TRBV6-1; d_gene: TRBD2; abundance: NA; j_gene: TRBJ2-1; CDR3aa: CASSEVVGGSSYNEQFF; CDR3nt: TGTGCCAGCAGTGAAGTTGTTGGCGGGAGTTCCTACAATGAGCAGTTCTTC
v_gene: TRBV19; d_gene: NA; abundance: NA; j_gene: TRBJ2-2; CDR3aa: CASSIPSENTGELFF; CDR3nt: TGTGCCAGTAGTATCCCTAGCGAGAACACCGGGGAGCTGTTTTTT
v_gene: TRBV21-1; d_gene: NA; abundance: NA; j_gene: TRBJ2-1; CDR3aa: CASSKRWAGFPYNEQFF; CDR3nt: TGTGCCAGCAGCAAAAGATGGGCGGGATTTCCCTACAATGAGCAGTTCTTC
v_gene: TRBV14; d_gene: NA; abundance: NA; j_gene: TRBJ1-2; CDR3aa: CASSPDKNYGYTF; CDR3nt: TGTGCCAGCAGCCCCGACAAGAACTATGGCTACACCTTC
v_gene: TRBV12-2; d_gene: NA; abundance: NA; j_gene: TRBJ2-4; CDR3aa: CASRLSEGRACTMEKAKNIQYF; CDR3nt: TGTGCAAGTCGCTTAAGCGAGGGGAGGGCATGCACGATGGAAAAAGCCAAAAACATTCAGTACTTC
v_gene: TRBV5-1; d_gene: NA; abundance: NA; j_gene: TRBJ2-1; CDR3aa: CASSWIGGRSYNEQFF; CDR3nt: TGCGCCAGCAGCTGGATAGGAGGGAGGTCCTACAATGAGCAGTTCTTC
v_gene: TRBV7-3; d_gene: TRBD2; abundance: once; j_gene: TRBJ2-1; CDR3aa: CASSPSGGAWNEQFF; CDR3nt: TGTGCCAGCAGTCCTAGCGGGGGGGCTTGGAATGAGCAGTTCTTC
v_gene: TRBV18; d_gene: NA; abundance: once; j_gene: TRBJ1-5; CDR3aa: CASSSGLNQPQHF; CDR3nt: TGTGCCAGCTCCTCCGGACTAAATCAGCCCCAGCATTTT
v_gene: TRBV2; d_gene: TRBD2; abundance: NA; j_gene: TRBJ2-2; CDR3aa: CATPGLAGTGTGELFF; CDR3nt: TGTGCCACCCCGGGACTAGCGGGAACGGGCACCGGGGAGCTGTTTTTT
v_gene: TRBV9; d_gene: TRBD2; abundance: NA; j_gene: TRBJ2-1; CDR3aa: CASSVVAGGLNEQFF; CDR3nt: TGTGCCAGCAGCGTAGTGGCGGGGGGCTTGAATGAGCAGTTCTTC
v_gene: TRBV27; d_gene: TRBD1; abundance: NA; j_gene: TRBJ1-6; CDR3aa: CASSSPTGASSPLHF; CDR3nt: TGTGCCAGCAGTTCTCCGACAGGGGCAAGTTCACCCCTCCACTTT
v_gene: TRBV28; d_gene: NA; abundance: NA; j_gene: TRBJ1-5; CDR3aa: CASRPLRGAPRGQPQHF; CDR3nt: TGTGCCAGCAGACCCCTTCGGGGGGCCCCCCGGGGGCAGCCCCAGCATTTT
v_gene: TRBV7-2; d_gene: NA; abundance: NA; j_gene: TRBJ1-3; CDR3aa: CASSLLRNTIYF; CDR3nt: TGTGCCAGCAGCTTACTCCGAAACACCATATATTTT
v_gene: TRBV2; d_gene: NA; abundance: NA; j_gene: TRBJ2-7; CDR3aa: CASSEGYSSYEQYF; CDR3nt: TGTGCCAGCAGTGAAGGATATAGCTCCTACGAGCAGTACTTC
v_gene: TRBV6-6; d_gene: TRBD1; abundance: NA; j_gene: TRBJ2-7; CDR3aa: CASSYTGQSSYEQYF; CDR3nt: TGTGCCAGCAGTTACACGGGACAGAGCTCCTACGAGCAGTACTTC
v_gene: TRBV7-3; d_gene: NA; abundance: NA; j_gene: TRBJ2-3; CDR3aa: CASSPAGSTDTQYF; CDR3nt: TGTGCCAGCAGCCCCGCGGGGAGCACAGATACGCAGTATTTT
v_gene: TRBV5-6; d_gene: NA; abundance: NA; j_gene: TRBJ2-5; CDR3aa: CASSLEPGKETQYF; CDR3nt: TGTGCCAGCAGCTTGGAGCCGGGAAAAGAGACCCAGTACTTC
v_gene: TRBV5-1; d_gene: NA; abundance: NA; j_gene: TRBJ2-5; CDR3aa: CASSLGAAQETQYF; CDR3nt: TGCGCCAGCAGCTTGGGGGCTGCACAAGAGACCCAGTACTTC
v_gene: TRBV6-5; d_gene: NA; abundance: NA; j_gene: TRBJ1-5; CDR3aa: CASRRGANQPQHF; CDR3nt: TGTGCCAGCAGAAGGGGCGCGAATCAGCCCCAGCATTTT
v_gene: TRBV18; d_gene: NA; abundance: NA; j_gene: TRBJ1-2; CDR3aa: CASSPVPETAYGYTF; CDR3nt: TGTGCCAGCTCACCAGTGCCGGAGACGGCGTATGGCTACACCTTC
v_gene: TRBV28; d_gene: TRBD2; abundance: NA; j_gene: TRBJ2-3; CDR3aa: CASRAGVVDTQYF; CDR3nt: TGTGCCAGCAGGGCGGGAGTGGTAGATACGCAGTATTTT
v_gene: TRBV27; d_gene: TRBD1; abundance: NA; j_gene: TRBJ1-2; CDR3aa: CASSLRTGGNYGYTF; CDR3nt: TGTGCCAGCAGTTTAAGGACAGGGGGGAACTATGGCTACACCTTC
v_gene: TRBV9; d_gene: NA; abundance: NA; j_gene: TRBJ1-6; CDR3aa: CASSEGEGSYSPLHF; CDR3nt: TGTGCCAGCAGCGAGGGGGAGGGTAGTTATTCACCCCTCCACTTT
v_gene: TRBV29-1; d_gene: NA; abundance: NA; j_gene: TRBJ1-5; CDR3aa: CSVSGSSDQPQHF; CDR3nt: TGCAGCGTTTCAGGATCTTCGGATCAGCCCCAGCATTTT
v_gene: TRBV9; d_gene: NA; abundance: NA; j_gene: TRBJ2-2; CDR3aa: CASSVNWATGELFF; CDR3nt: TGTGCCAGCAGCGTAAACTGGGCCACCGGGGAGCTGTTTTTT
v_gene: TRBV11-2; d_gene: NA; abundance: NA; j_gene: TRBJ2-1; CDR3aa: CASSLAEYNEQFF; CDR3nt: TGTGCCAGCAGCTTAGCTGAGTACAATGAGCAGTTCTTC
v_gene: TRBV6-6; d_gene: TRBD1; abundance: NA; j_gene: TRBJ1-6; CDR3aa: CASSPRDRTGDSPLHF; CDR3nt: TGTGCCAGCAGCCCCCGGGACAGGACGGGGGATTCACCCCTCCACTTT
v_gene: TRBV6-4; d_gene: NA; abundance: NA; j_gene: TRBJ1-1; CDR3aa: CASRISTVNTEAFF; CDR3nt: TGTGCCAGCAGAATATCGACAGTTAACACTGAAGCTTTCTTT
v_gene: TRBV5-1; d_gene: TRBD2; abundance: NA; j_gene: TRBJ2-7; CDR3aa: CASSSGSTYEQYF; CDR3nt: TGCGCCAGCAGCAGCGGGAGTACCTACGAGCAGTACTTC
v_gene: TRBV6-6; d_gene: NA; abundance: NA; j_gene: TRBJ2-4; CDR3aa: CASSYSREQAKNIQYF; CDR3nt: TGTGCCAGCAGTTACTCGAGGGAGCAGGCCAAAAACATTCAGTACTTC